Listed below are T cell receptor beta chains from one sample, sequenced in a study of metastatic and nonmetastatic thyroid tumors. MiXCR reprocessed the PCR reads for TCRdb. Of roughly 59,000 clones detected, under 20% appear once; the ten largest clones hold over 9%. Material for sequencing was blood. These receptors all come from a male donor with papillary thyroid cancer or a benign thyroid nodule (not recorded which). Some clones in this sample may be carry-over from other donors' samples. The CDR3 runs from the conserved cysteine through the conserved F or W. A D gene is named only where the DNA matches it firmly. Rows give clone size only sometimes, using once, few, many, or a class for an expanded clone.

d_call | clone_size | j_call | v_call | cdr3_aa | cdr3_nt
- | many | TRBJ2-5 | TRBV13 | CASSLGPQGTETQYF | TGTGCCAGCAGCTTAGGCCCCCAGGGTACAGAGACCCAGTACTTC
- | many | TRBJ2-1 | TRBV12-3/TRBV12-4 | CASSLGRAGSYNEQFF | TGTGCCAGCAGTTTAGGAAGAGCTGGCTCCTACAATGAGCAGTTCTTC
TRBD2 | many | TRBJ2-2 | TRBV7-3 | CASSVGGITGELFF | TGTGCATCCTCCGTGGGGGGGATCACCGGGGAGCTGTTTTTT
TRBD1 | many | TRBJ1-6 | TRBV27 | CASSLQGASSPLHF | TGTGCCAGCAGCCTACAGGGGGCCAGCTCACCCCTCCACTTT
- | many | TRBJ2-3 | TRBV20-1 | CSARDHLAPSRADTQYF | TGCAGTGCTAGAGATCATCTAGCGCCGAGCCGGGCAGATACGCAGTATTTT
TRBD1 | - | TRBJ1-6 | TRBV28 | CASTSNRDRGAPLHF | TGTGCCAGCACCTCAAACCGGGACAGGGGTGCGCCCCTCCACTTT
TRBD1 | - | TRBJ2-1 | TRBV13 | CASSLGQCPFF | TGTGCCAGCAGCTTGGGACAGTGTCCGTTCTTC
- | few | TRBJ2-4 | TRBV7-2 | CASSSGAGAKNIQYF | TGTGCCAGCAGCTCAGGGGCGGGGGCTAAAAACATTCAGTACTTC
TRBD1 | many | TRBJ1-5 | TRBV7-2 | CASSRQGVTNQPQHF | TGTGCCAGCAGCCGACAGGGGGTGACCAATCAGCCCCAGCATTTT
- | many | TRBJ2-3 | TRBV7-2 | CASGGGRGTDTQYF | TGTGCCAGTGGGGGGGGCCGGGGCACAGATACGCAGTATTTT
TRBD1 | many | TRBJ2-5 | TRBV5-1 | CASSFGDRGYQETQYF | TGCGCCAGCAGCTTCGGGGACAGGGGATACCAAGAGACCCAGTACTTC
TRBD1 | many | TRBJ2-7 | TRBV11-2 | CASSLTPGQGFDEQYF | TGTGCCAGCAGCCTAACCCCGGGACAGGGGTTCGACGAGCAGTACTTC
TRBD1 | - | TRBJ2-5 | TRBV6-1 | CASSPSVTGVQDTQYF | TGTGCCAGCAGCCCATCGGTGACAGGGGTTCAAGACACCCAGTACTTC
TRBD1 | many | TRBJ2-7 | TRBV29-1 | CSVAGQGGDEQYF | TGCAGCGTTGCCGGACAGGGGGGCGACGAGCAGTACTTC
- | - | TRBJ1-1 | TRBV28 | CAGSRTGDLGTEAFF | TGTGCCGGCAGTCGGACGGGGGATTTGGGCACTGAAGCTTTCTTT
- | many | TRBJ2-5 | TRBV7-9 | CASSLRTFGETQYF | TGTGCCAGCAGCTTAAGGACTTTCGGGGAGACCCAGTACTTC
TRBD2 | many | TRBJ2-4 | TRBV19 | CASSLADIQYF | TGTGCCAGTAGTCTAGCGGACATTCAGTACTTC
- | many | TRBJ1-3 | TRBV30 | CAWSVQGPGNTIYF | TGTGCCTGGAGTGTACAAGGGCCCGGAAACACCATATATTTT